Sequencing of this T cell receptor (beta chain) was carried out in a study of blood T cell repertoires in COVID-19. Repertoires were generated with immunoSEQ multiplex PCR, while TCRdb's copy carries only in-frame clones and drops some. This sample carries roughly 39,000 clones, about 87% of them seen once, and the ten largest clones take approximately 8.1%. The source material was peripheral blood. The receptor was derived from a woman aged 70 to 79 with acute or convalescent COVID-19.

The CDR3 sequence is CASSLDRGNSPLHF. The CDR3 nucleotides read TGTGCCAGCAGTCTGGACAGGGGTAATTCACCCCTCCACTTT. This chain uses TRBV6-5 with TRBJ1-6; 9 bases line up with TRBD1. V was clipped by 5 bases and J by 6 bases; unmatched bases: 2. There are 14 residues in the CDR3. From germline, CDR1 is MNHEY and CDR2 SVGAGI.